These T cell receptor beta chains were read from a single sample in a study of control samples from healthy donors and cancer patients. Some clones are missing from TCRdb's copy, which holds only in-frame ones; the method was immunoSEQ multiplex PCR. The sample has 75,000 to 90,000 clones; about 89% are singletons. The sequenced sample consisted of blood. The receptors were sampled from a man between 25 and 39 years old in good health. CDR3s include the opening cysteine and the closing phenylalanine or tryptophan. D genes are given only for firm matches. Some rows mark clone size as missing; the rest say once, few, many or name a class of expanded clone.

TRBV10-3	few	.	TRBJ1-2	TGTGCCATCAGTGAGTCGACCGGGACGGCTTATGGCTACACCTTC	CAISESTGTAYGYTF
TRBV5-1	.	.	TRBJ2-3	TGCGCCAGCAGCTTACAAGAGCTCACAGATACGCAGTATTTT	CASSLQELTDTQYF
TRBV7-8	.	.	TRBJ2-1	TGTGCCAGCAGCTTAGAACCGGGTCCCGTCAGAAATGAGCAGTTCTTC	CASSLEPGPVRNEQFF
TRBV14	once	.	TRBJ1-2	TGTGCCAGCAGCCAAGTTCTGGGGGCGAACTATGGCTACACCTTC	CASSQVLGANYGYTF
TRBV3-1/TRBV3-2	.	TRBD2	TRBJ2-7	TGTGCCAGCAGCCATCGGAGGACTAGCGGGGGCTACGAGCAGTACTTC	CASSHRRTSGGYEQYF
TRBV5-1	.	.	TRBJ2-1	TGCGCCAGCAGCTTGGTCGGCAGGGCCAATGAGCAGTTCTTC	CASSLVGRANEQFF
TRBV11-3	.	TRBD1	TRBJ2-3	TGTGCCAGCAGCGACCGGGACAGTAGGACAGATACGCAGTATTTT	CASSDRDSRTDTQYF
TRBV11-1	once	.	TRBJ2-3	TGTGCCAGCAGCTTCGGAGATACGCAGTATTTT	CASSFGDTQYF
TRBV4-1	.	.	TRBJ2-1	TGCGCCAGCAGCCCGACTCTGAGGTCCTACAATGAGCAGTTCTTC	CASSPTLRSYNEQFF
TRBV27	.	.	TRBJ1-1	TGTGCCAGCAGTCTACATTGGGCGGGGAACACTGAAGCTTTCTTT	CASSLHWAGNTEAFF